This entry is about one T cell receptor beta chain. This entry is derived from a study of technical replicates of blood from a few donors. TCRdb's copy holds only in-frame clones and misses some; the assay was immunoSEQ multiplex PCR. In the table there are more than 75,000 clones, around 90% of which are singletons. This sequence originates from a human donor in good health. Sequencing was done on a sample of T cells isolated from PBMCs.

This CDR3 reads CASSWGLVRPYNEQFF. Written as DNA, the CDR3 is TGCGCCAGCAGCTGGGGACTAGTCAGGCCCTACAATGAGCAGTTCTTC. This chain uses TRBV5-1 with TRBJ2-1, with 8 bases that match TRBD2. The V and J ends lost 3 bases and 2 bases, in that order; junction bases with no gene match: 7. Germline V CDR1 and CDR2: SGHRS, YFSETQ. This CDR3 is built from 16 residues.